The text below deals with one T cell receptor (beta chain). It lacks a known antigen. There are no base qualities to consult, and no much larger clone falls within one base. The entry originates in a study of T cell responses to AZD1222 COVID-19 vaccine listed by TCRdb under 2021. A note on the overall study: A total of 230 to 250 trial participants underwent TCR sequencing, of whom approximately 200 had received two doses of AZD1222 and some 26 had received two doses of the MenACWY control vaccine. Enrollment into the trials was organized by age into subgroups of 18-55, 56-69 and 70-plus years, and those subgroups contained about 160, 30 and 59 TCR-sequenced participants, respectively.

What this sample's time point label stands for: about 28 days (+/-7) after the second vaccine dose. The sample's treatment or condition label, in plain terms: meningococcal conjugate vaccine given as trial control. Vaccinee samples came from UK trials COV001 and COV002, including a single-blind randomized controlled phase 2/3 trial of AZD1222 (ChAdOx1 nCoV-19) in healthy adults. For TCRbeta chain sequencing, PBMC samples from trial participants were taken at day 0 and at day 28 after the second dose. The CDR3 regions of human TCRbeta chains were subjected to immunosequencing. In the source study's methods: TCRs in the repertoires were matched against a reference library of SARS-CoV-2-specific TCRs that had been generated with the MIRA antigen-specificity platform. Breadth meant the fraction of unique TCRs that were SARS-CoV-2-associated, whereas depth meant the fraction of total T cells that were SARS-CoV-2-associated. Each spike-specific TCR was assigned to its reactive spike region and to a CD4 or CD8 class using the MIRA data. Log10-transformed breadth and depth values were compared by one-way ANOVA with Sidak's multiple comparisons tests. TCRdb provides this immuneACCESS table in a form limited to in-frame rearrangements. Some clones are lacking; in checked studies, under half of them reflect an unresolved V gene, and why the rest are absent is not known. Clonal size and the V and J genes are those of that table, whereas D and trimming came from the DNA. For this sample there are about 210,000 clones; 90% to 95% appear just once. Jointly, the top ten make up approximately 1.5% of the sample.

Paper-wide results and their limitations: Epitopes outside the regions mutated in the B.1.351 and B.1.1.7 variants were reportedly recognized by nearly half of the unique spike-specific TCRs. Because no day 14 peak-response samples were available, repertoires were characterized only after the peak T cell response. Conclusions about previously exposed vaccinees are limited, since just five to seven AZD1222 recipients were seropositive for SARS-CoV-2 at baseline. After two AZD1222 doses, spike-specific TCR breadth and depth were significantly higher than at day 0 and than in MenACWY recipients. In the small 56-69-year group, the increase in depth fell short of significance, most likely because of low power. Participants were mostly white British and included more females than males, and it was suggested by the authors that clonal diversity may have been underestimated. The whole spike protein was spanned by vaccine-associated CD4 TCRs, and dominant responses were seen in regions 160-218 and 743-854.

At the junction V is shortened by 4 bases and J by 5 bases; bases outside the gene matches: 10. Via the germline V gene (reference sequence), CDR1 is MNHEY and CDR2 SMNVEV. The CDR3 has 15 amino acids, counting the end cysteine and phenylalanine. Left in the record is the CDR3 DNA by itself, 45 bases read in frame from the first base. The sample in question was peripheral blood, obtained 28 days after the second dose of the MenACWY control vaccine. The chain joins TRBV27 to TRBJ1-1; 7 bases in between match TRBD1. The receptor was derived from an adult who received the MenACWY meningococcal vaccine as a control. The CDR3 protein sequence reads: CASSSTGTDSTEAFF. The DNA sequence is TGTGCCAGCAGTTCTACCGGGACAGATTCAACTGAAGCTTTCTTT.